These 29 T cell receptor beta chains were sequenced from one sample in a study of blood T cell repertoires in COVID-19. TCRdb's table, derived via immunoSEQ multiplex PCR, lists solely in-frame clones and lacks some. The table shows 15,000 to 20,000 clones, with 70% to 90% occurring only once. The sample taken for sequencing was peripheral blood. The receptors here all came from a human donor in a cohort sampled during active COVID-19.

The chain carries TRBV10-2 and TRBJ1-2; a weak D match, TRBD1 (5 bases). V dropped 8 bases and J dropped 6 bases, with 7 bases sitting between them. This CDR3 has 10 amino acids. Germline-derived CDR1 and CDR2 are WSHSY and SAAADI. Here the CDR3 reads CASGGDGYTF. CDR3 coding DNA: TGCGCCAGCGGGGGGGATGGCTACACCTTC.

The chain combines TRBV5-1 with TRBJ1-2; tentative D call: TRBD1 (5 bases). Germline values: CDR1 SGHRS, CDR2 YFSETQ. The CDR3 loop spans 14 amino acids. V lost 2 bases, J lost 0 bases, and 8 bases lay in between. DNA for the CDR3: TGCGCCAGCAGCTTCGGGGGTACTAACTATGGCTACACCTTC. Its translation is CASSFGGTNYGYTF. Based on the CDR3 plus reference TRBV5-1 and TRBJ1-2, the full variable domain is KAGVTQTPRYLIKTRGQQVTLSCSPISGHRSVSWYQQTPGQGLQFLFEYFSETQRNKGNFPGRFSGRQFSNSRSEMNVSTLELGDSALYLCASSFGGTNYGYTFGSGTRLTVV.

V usage is TRBV9 and J usage is TRBJ2-2; weak D call: TRBD2 (5 bases). The ends were cut back, 1 base at V and 7 bases at J, with 11 bases in the middle. The CDR3 has 14 amino acids. Germline V CDR1 and CDR2: SGDLS, YYNGEE. The CDR3 here is CASSVPISGGELFF. The CDR3 region has the DNA TGTGCCAGCAGCGTACCCATCAGCGGCGGGGAGCTGTTTTTT.

The chain employs TRBV9 and TRBJ2-1; TRBD2 matches 11 bases. V lost 4 bases and J lost 2; bases outside the gene matches: 5. The germline gives CDR1 SGDLS, CDR2 YYNGEE. This CDR3 spans 16 amino acids. The CDR3 protein is CASSPISGRAYNEQFF. The DNA for the CDR3 is TGTGCCAGCAGCCCCATTAGCGGGAGGGCCTACAATGAGCAGTTCTTC.

This CDR3 is CASQQPGVRNEQFF. CDR3 in DNA: TGTGCCAGCCAACAACCGGGGGTTAGGAATGAGCAGTTCTTC. V gene TRBV6-5 combines with J gene TRBJ2-1, with D perhaps matching TRBD2 (6 bases). This CDR3 comprises 14 residues. Trimming took off 8 bases at V and 7 bases at J, with 18 bases between the two ends. Germline CDR1 is MNHEY and CDR2 is SVGAGI.

The chain uses TRBV4-2 and TRBJ2-2; TRBD2 matches 7 bases. The germline CDR1 and CDR2 sequences are LGHNA and YNFKEQ. This CDR3 contains 16 residues. The V segment lost 0 bases and the J segment 8 bases; nucleotides outside the gene matches: 9. The chain's CDR3 is CASSQEPSGPLGELFF. The CDR3 DNA sequence: TGTGCCAGCAGCCAAGAACCTAGCGGCCCTTTGGGGGAGCTGTTTTTT.

Only one count was recorded for this clone. The V gene is TRBV5-1, the J gene TRBJ1-3; 8 bases match TRBD1. J lost 3 bases, V lost 5 bases, and 4 bases had no gene match. CDR3 length: 14 amino acids. CDR1 is SGHRS and CDR2 is YFSETQ in the germline V gene. The CDR3 region has the DNA TGCGCCAGCAGAGGACAGGGATTTGGAAACACCATATATTTT. Protein sequence: CASRGQGFGNTIYF. The full variable domain, its missing parts supplied by reference TRBV5-1 and TRBJ1-3, is KAGVTQTPRYLIKTRGQQVTLSCSPISGHRSVSWYQQTPGQGLQFLFEYFSETQRNKGNFPGRFSGRQFSNSRSEMNVSTLELGDSALYLCASRGQGFGNTIYFGEGSWLTVV.

The sample holds a few counts of this clone. The CDR3 bases are TGTGCCAGCAGCTTCAACAGGGAGGGGTCACCCCTCCACTTT. Residues: CASSFNREGSPLHF. The chain employs TRBV7-9 and TRBJ1-6, with a possible D match to TRBD1 (6 bases). V lost 3 bases, J lost 10 bases, and 13 bases lay in between. This CDR3 is built from 14 residues. Germline V gene lookup returns CDR1 SEHNR and CDR2 FQNEAQ (reference sequence).

The chain carries TRBV29-1 and TRBJ1-1, with D possibly TRBD1 on 5 matching bases. In germline, CDR1 is SQVTM, CDR2 ANQGSEA. Trimming shortened V by 6 bases and J by 5 bases, and 19 bases separated the two germline ends. There are 14 residues in the CDR3. Written as DNA, the CDR3 is TGCAGCGTCGCCGTTCTGGCAGGGTTAACTGAAGCTTTCTTT. Its translation: CSVAVLAGLTEAFF.

This chain connects TRBV27 to TRBJ2-3; D gene ambiguous. This CDR3 spans 14 amino acids. V was pared by 5 bases and J by 1 base, with 10 bases between. From germline, CDR1 is MNHEY and CDR2 SMNVEV (reference sequence). The CDR3 region is CASSISSGTDTQYF. The CDR3 nucleotides are TGTGCCAGCAGTATTTCCTCTGGCACAGATACGCAGTATTTT.

The genes are TRBV2 and TRBJ2-7, with TRBD2 identical over 8 bases. The V gene end was trimmed by 6 bases and the J gene end by 5 bases; junction bases not matched to a gene: 9. The CDR3 spans 14 residues. Looked up from germline, CDR1 is SNHLY and CDR2 is FYNNEI. CDR3 sequence: CASRKGLDLDEQYF. Written as DNA, the CDR3 is TGTGCCAGCAGGAAGGGACTAGATCTAGACGAGCAGTACTTC.

This rearrangement joins TRBV6-5 to TRBJ2-7; a weak D match, TRBD2 (6 bases). Trimming pared 4 bases from V and 6 bases from J, leaving 13 bases between. This CDR3 contains 13 residues. CDR1 and CDR2 (germline): MNHEY, SVGAGI. The CDR3 coding sequence is TGTGCCAGCAGTTCGGGGGTGGGGCTCGAGCAGTACTTC. The encoded protein is CASSSGVGLEQYF.

The rearrangement joins TRBV3-1 (or the pseudogene TRBV3-2) to TRBJ2-5; no clear D gene. Trimming shortened V by 1 base and J by 6 bases, and 6 bases separated the two germline ends. The CDR3 spans 12 residues. In germline, CDR1 is LGHDT, CDR2 YNNKEL (reference sequence). The DNA for the CDR3 is TGTGCCAGCAGCCAAGTGCGGAAGACCCAGTACTTC. Its translation is CASSQVRKTQYF.

The chain uses TRBV27 and TRBJ2-5; D may be TRBD1 (5 bases). V dropped 5 bases and J dropped 5 bases, with 21 bases sitting between them. The CDR3 is made up of 16 amino acids. The V gene's germline CDR1 is MNHEY and CDR2 SMNVEV (reference sequence). DNA for the CDR3: TGTGCCAGCAGTAACCTGGGTCATCAGGGTTGGGAGACCCAGTACTTC. This encodes CASSNLGHQGWETQYF.

This chain uses TRBV13 with TRBJ2-1; 11 bases map to TRBD2. V was pared by 4 bases and J by 1 base, with 3 bases of the junction left unmatched. This CDR3 comprises 16 residues. CDR1 is PRHDT and CDR2 is FYEKMQ in the germline V gene (reference sequence). The CDR3: CASSSRLAGSYNEQFF. CDR3 DNA sequence: TGTGCCAGCAGCTCTCGACTAGCGGGATCCTACAATGAGCAGTTCTTC.

This chain joins TRBV6-5 and TRBJ1-6, with 7 bases aligning to TRBD1. This CDR3 has 14 residues. The germline V gene has CDR1 MNHEY and CDR2 SVGAGI. V shed 5 bases and J 8 bases; nucleotides not matched to a gene: 6. CDR3 sequence: CASSQGQRYSPLHF. The CDR3 region has the DNA TGTGCCAGCAGTCAGGGACAGAGATATTCACCCCTCCACTTT.

The chain joins TRBV29-1 to TRBJ2-3; D remains ambiguous. V was pared by 7 bases and J by 5 bases, with 13 bases between. The CDR3 runs to 12 residues. CDR1 SQVTM and CDR2 ANQGSEA come from the germline V gene. This CDR3 reads CSAGFNIDTQYF. The CDR3 DNA reads TGCAGCGCGGGCTTTAATATAGATACGCAGTATTTT.

Points on this clone: Different DNA sequences within this sample yield the same CDR3. J is TRBJ2-4 and V is TRBV7-3, with 8 bases aligning to TRBD1. The V and J ends lost 5 bases and 5 bases, in that order; junction bases with no gene match: 5. CDR3 length equals 14 residues. Germline V lookup: CDR1 SGHTA, CDR2 FQGTGA. CDR3 bases: TGTGCCAGCAGCCGAGGACAGGGCGAAAACATTCAGTACTTC. This translates into CASSRGQGENIQYF.

CDR3 bases: TGTGCCAGCAGCGACAGGGGGCCGCCTAACGGGCAGTTCTTC. Its translation: CASSDRGPPNGQFF. The chain links TRBV27 to TRBJ2-1; the match to TRBD1 covers 10 bases. Germline CDR1 is MNHEY and CDR2 is SMNVEV (reference sequence). V shed 6 bases and J 12 bases; nucleotides not matched to a gene: 11. The CDR3 is 14 residues long.

This clone was recorded only once. The chain couples TRBV9 to TRBJ2-2, with 10 bases lining up with TRBD2. V shed 4 bases, J shed 4 bases, and the junction held 7 bases outside the gene matches. The V gene's germline CDR1 is SGDLS and CDR2 YYNGEE. CDR3 length: 16 residues. CDR3 amino acids: CASSSRLAGLTGELFF. CDR3 DNA sequence: TGTGCCAGCAGCTCGCGACTAGCGGGCCTCACCGGGGAGCTGTTTTTT.

The chain joins TRBV21-1 to TRBJ1-1. TRBV21-1 is tagged as a pseudogene. This CDR3 comprises 19 residues. The DNA of the CDR3 is TGTGCCAGCAGCGAGTACCGGGAGGATTACGGGGCCATGAACACTGAAGCTTTCTTT. Its translation: CASSEYREDYGAMNTEAFF.

This clone was observed once. The rearrangement joins TRBV4-3 to TRBJ2-3, with 12 nucleotides matching TRBD2. This CDR3 spans 19 amino acids. Germline CDR1 and CDR2: LGHNA and YSLEER. V was pared by 4 bases and J by 2 bases, with 13 bases of the junction left unmatched. The CDR3 bases are TGCGCCAGCAGCCGGACACCCTATCCTAGCGGGAGGGCCACAGATACGCAGTATTTT. Protein product: CASSRTPYPSGRATDTQYF.

J is TRBJ1-3 and V is TRBV29-1; tentative D call: TRBD1 (6 bases). The CDR3 is made up of 14 amino acids. Trimming removed 5 bases at V and 1 base at J, with 12 bases between. The germline V gene encodes CDR1 SQVTM and CDR2 ANQGSEA. This CDR3 reads CSVRTVRSGNTIYF. DNA of the CDR3: TGCAGCGTTAGGACAGTCCGATCTGGAAACACCATATATTTT.

The chain links TRBV15 to TRBJ1-3; 8 positions agree with TRBD1. The germline gives CDR1 LNHNV, CDR2 YYDKDF (reference sequence). The ends lost 8 bases at V and 3 bases at J; junction bases unmatched: 6. This CDR3 has 14 amino acids. CDR3 sequence reads: CATRQGYDGNTIYF. CDR3 sequence (DNA): TGTGCCACCCGACAGGGGTATGATGGAAACACCATATATTTT.

In the case of this clone: At the DNA level, this CDR3 is encoded by other sequences in the same sample as well. This chain joins TRBV6-5 and TRBJ2-7, with 9 bases aligning to TRBD2. Germline-derived CDR1 and CDR2 are MNHEY and SVGAGI. This CDR3 contains 15 residues. The trim removed 2 bases at V and 4 bases at J, leaving 6 bases unmatched. CDR3 DNA: TGTGCCAGCAGTTACAGGCGGGGGGGGTGGTACGAGCAGTACTTC. Its translation: CASSYRRGGWYEQYF.

The chain uses TRBV7-3 and TRBJ1-1; 8 bases are a match to TRBD1. Germline assignment: CDR1 SGHTA and CDR2 FQGTGA. With 0 bases clipped from V and 7 bases from J, the junction kept 4 bases outside the gene matches. This CDR3 is 14 amino acids long. The CDR3 loop reads CASSLTGDRGEAFF. The DNA for the CDR3 is TGTGCCAGCAGCTTAACGGGAGACAGGGGTGAAGCTTTCTTT.

This clone was counted once. The J gene is TRBJ2-7, the V gene TRBV24-1; D is unclear. This CDR3 contains 12 residues. Germline V gene data show CDR1 as KGHDR and CDR2 as SFDVKD. Trimming stripped 5 bases from V and 1 base from J, with 5 bases between. The CDR3 coding sequence is TGTGCCACCAGTGCGGGTTCCTACGAGCAGTACTTC. Translating it yields CATSAGSYEQYF.

V and J are TRBV6-2 or TRBV6-3 and TRBJ1-1, with D possibly being TRBD1 (5 bases). Deletions cut 1 base from V and 5 bases from J, with 14 bases between. CDR1 MNHEY and CDR2 SVGEGT come from the germline V gene. The CDR3 is 15 amino acids. The CDR3 sequence is CASSYFSGLGTEAFF. CDR3 DNA: TGTGCCAGCAGTTACTTCTCAGGGTTGGGGACTGAAGCTTTCTTT.

The J gene is TRBJ2-1, the V gene TRBV2, with TRBD1 identical over 9 bases. Trimming took 8 bases from V and 4 from J; bases not matched to a gene: 3. Germline loops: CDR1 SNHLY, CDR2 FYNNEI. The CDR3 extends over 13 amino acids. CDR3 bases: TGTGCCAGCGACAGGGGGGTATACAATGAGCAGTTCTTC. Its translation is CASDRGVYNEQFF. Drawing the rest from reference TRBV2 and TRBJ2-1, the complete variable domain is EPEVTQTPSHQVTQMGQEVILRCVPISNHLYFYWYRQILGQKVEFLVSFYNNEISEKSEIFDDQFSVERPDGSNFTLKIRSTKLEDSAMYFCASDRGVYNEQFFGPGTRLTVL.